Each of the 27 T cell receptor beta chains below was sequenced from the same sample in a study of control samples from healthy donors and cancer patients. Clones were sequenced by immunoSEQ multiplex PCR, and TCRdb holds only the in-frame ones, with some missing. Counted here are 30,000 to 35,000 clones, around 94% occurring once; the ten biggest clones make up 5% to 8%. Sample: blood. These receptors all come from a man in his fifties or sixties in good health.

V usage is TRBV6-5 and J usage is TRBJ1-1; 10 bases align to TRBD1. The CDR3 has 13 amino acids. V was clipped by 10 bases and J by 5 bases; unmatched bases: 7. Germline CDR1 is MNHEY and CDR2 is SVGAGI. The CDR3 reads CATDRGQWTEAFF. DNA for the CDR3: TGTGCCACCGACAGGGGGCAGTGGACTGAAGCTTTCTTT.

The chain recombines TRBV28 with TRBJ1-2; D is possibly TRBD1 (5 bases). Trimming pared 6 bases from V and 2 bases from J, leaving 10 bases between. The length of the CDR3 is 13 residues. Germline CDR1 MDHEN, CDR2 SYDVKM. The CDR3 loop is CASSMTENYGYTF. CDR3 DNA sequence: TGTGCCAGCAGCATGACAGAGAACTATGGCTACACCTTC.

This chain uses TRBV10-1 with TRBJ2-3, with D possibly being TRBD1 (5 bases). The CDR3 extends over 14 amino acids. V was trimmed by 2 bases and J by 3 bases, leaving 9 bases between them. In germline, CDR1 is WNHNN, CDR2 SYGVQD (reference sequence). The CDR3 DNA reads TGCGCCAGCAGTGAGAGGGGCTGGACAGATACGCAGTATTTT. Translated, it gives CASSERGWTDTQYF.

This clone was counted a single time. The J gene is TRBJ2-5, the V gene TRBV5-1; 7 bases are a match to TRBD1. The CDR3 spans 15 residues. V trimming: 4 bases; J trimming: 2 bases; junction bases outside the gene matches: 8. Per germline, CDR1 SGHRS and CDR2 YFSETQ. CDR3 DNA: TGCGCCAGCAGCCGGAAGGGGGCGAGTCAAGAGACCCAGTACTTC. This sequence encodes CASSRKGASQETQYF.

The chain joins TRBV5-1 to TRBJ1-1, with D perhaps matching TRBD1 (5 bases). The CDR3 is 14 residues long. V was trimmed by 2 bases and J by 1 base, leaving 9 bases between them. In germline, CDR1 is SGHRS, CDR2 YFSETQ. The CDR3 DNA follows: TGCGCCAGCAGCTTCCAGGGATCGAACACTGAAGCTTTCTTT. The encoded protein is CASSFQGSNTEAFF.

CDR3 coding DNA: TGTGCCACCGAGACAGGCCAATCGATTAGTTACACCTTC. It specifies CATETGQSISYTF. V usage is TRBV10-3 and J usage is TRBJ1-2; tentative D call: TRBD1 (6 bases). The CDR3 contains 13 residues. Germline V gives CDR1 ENHRY, CDR2 SYGVKD. Trimming pared 10 bases from V and 11 bases from J, leaving 23 bases between.

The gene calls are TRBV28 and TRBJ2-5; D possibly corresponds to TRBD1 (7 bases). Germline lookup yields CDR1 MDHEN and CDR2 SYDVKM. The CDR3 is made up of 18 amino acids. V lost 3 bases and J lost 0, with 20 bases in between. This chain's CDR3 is CASSLTGRRGSYQETQYF. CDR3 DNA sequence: TGTGCCAGCAGTTTGACAGGGCGGAGGGGGTCGTACCAAGAGACCCAGTACTTC.

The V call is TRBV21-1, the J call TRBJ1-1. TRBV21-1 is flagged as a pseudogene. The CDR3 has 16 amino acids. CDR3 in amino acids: CASSKEGGVGYTEAFF. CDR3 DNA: TGTGCCAGCAGCAAAGAGGGTGGGGTCGGATACACTGAAGCTTTCTTT.

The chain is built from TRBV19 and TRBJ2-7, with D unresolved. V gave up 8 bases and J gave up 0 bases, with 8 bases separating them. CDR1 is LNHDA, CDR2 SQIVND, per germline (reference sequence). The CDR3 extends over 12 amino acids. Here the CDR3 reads CASDTGSYEQYF. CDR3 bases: TGTGCCAGTGACACCGGCTCCTACGAGCAGTACTTC.

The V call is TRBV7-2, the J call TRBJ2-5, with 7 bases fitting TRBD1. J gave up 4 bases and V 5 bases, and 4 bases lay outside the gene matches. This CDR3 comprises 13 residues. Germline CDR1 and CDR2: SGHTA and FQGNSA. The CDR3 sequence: CASSATGRETQYF. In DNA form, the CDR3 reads TGTGCCAGCAGCGCGACAGGGAGAGAGACCCAGTACTTC.

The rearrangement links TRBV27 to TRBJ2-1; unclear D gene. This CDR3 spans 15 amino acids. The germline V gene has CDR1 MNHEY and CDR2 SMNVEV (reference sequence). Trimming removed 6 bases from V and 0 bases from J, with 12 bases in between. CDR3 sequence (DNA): TGTGCCAGCAGGGTGGACCGCAGCTCCTACAATGAGCAGTTCTTC. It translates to CASRVDRSSYNEQFF.

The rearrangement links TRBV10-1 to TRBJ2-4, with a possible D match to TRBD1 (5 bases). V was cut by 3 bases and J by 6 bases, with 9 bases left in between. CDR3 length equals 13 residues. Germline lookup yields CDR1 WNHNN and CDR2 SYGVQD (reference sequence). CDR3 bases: TGCGCCAGCAGTGATGCAGGGATAAACATTCAGTACTTC. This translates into CASSDAGINIQYF.

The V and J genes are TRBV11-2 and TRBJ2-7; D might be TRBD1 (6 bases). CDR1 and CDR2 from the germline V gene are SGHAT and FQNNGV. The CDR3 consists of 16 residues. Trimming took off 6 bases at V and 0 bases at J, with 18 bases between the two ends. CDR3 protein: CASRPTTGPSSYEQYF. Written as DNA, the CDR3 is TGTGCCAGCAGACCAACGACAGGCCCGAGCTCCTACGAGCAGTACTTC.

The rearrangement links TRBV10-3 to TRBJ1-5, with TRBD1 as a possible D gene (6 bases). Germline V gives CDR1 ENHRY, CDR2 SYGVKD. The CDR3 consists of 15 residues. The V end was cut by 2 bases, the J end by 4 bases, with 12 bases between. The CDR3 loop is CAISEDGTPNQPQHF. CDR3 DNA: TGTGCCATCAGTGAGGACGGGACACCAAATCAGCCCCAGCATTTT.

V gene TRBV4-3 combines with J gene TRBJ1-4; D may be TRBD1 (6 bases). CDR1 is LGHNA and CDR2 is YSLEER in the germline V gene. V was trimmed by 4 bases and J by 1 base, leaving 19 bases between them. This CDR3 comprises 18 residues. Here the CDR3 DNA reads TGCGCCAGCAGCCCCTTCTTTCCTTCACAGGGAACTAATGAAAAACTGTTTTTT. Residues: CASSPFFPSQGTNEKLFF.

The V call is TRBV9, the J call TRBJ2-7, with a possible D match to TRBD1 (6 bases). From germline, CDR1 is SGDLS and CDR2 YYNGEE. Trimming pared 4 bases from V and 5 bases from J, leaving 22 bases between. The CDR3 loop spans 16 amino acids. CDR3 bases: TGTGCCAGCAGCCCGCATCCGGTTCAGGGGAAGCACGAGCAGTACTTC. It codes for CASSPHPVQGKHEQYF. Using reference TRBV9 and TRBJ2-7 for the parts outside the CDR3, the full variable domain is DSGVTQTPKHLITATGQRVTLRCSPRSGDLSVYWYQQSLDQGLQFLIQYYNGEERAKGNILERFSAQQFPDLHSELNLSSLELGDSALYFCASSPHPVQGKHEQYFGPGTRLTVT.

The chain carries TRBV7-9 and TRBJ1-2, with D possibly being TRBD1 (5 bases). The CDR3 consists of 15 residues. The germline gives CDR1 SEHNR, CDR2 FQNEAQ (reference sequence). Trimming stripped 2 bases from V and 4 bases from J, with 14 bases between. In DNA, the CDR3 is TGTGCCAGCAGCTTAAGCGGGGGATCCGCCTATGGCTACACCTTC. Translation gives CASSLSGGSAYGYTF.

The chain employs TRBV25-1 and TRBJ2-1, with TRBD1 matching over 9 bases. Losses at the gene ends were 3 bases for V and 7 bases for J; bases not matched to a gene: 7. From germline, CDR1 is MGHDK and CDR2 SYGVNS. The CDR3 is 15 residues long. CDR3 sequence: CASSDGTGTFNEQFF. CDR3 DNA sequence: TGTGCCAGCAGTGACGGGACAGGGACATTTAATGAGCAGTTCTTC.

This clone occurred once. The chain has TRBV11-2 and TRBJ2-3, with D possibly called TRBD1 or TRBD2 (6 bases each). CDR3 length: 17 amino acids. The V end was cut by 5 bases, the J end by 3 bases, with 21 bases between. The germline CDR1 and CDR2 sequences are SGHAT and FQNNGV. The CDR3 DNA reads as TGTGCCAGCAGCCTAGGGGCCACGGGGGCGCGTACAGATACGCAGTATTTT. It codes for CASSLGATGARTDTQYF.

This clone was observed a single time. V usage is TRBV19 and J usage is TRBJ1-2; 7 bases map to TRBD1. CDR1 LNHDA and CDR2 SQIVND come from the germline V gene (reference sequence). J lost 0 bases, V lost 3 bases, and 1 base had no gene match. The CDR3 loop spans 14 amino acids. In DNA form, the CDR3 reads TGTGCCAGTAGTATCGGACAGGCTAACTATGGCTACACCTTC. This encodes CASSIGQANYGYTF.

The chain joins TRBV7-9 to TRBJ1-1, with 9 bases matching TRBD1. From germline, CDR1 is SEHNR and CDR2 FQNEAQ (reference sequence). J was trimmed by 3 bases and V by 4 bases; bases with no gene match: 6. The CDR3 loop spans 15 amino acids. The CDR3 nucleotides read TGTGCCAGCAGCTCGCGACAGGGGGTTCACACTGAAGCTTTCTTT. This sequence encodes CASSSRQGVHTEAFF.

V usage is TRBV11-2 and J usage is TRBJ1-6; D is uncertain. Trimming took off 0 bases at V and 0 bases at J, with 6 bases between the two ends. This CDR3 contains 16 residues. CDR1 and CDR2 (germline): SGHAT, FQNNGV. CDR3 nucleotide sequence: TGTGCCAGCAGCTTAGAAGGGAGCTCCTATAATTCACCCCTCCACTTT. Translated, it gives CASSLEGSSYNSPLHF.

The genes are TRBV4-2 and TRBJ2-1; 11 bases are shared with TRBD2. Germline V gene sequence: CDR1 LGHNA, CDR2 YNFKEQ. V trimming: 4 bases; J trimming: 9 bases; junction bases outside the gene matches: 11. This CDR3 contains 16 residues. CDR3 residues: CASSLQIAGGESEQFF. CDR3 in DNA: TGTGCCAGCAGCCTCCAAATAGCGGGGGGGGAAAGTGAGCAGTTCTTC.

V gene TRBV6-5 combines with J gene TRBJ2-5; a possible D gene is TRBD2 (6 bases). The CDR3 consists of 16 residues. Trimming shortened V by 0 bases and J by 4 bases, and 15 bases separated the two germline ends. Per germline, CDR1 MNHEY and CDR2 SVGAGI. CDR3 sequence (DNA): TGTGCCAGCAGTTACTCGGTATTGGGGGGAGGAGAGACCCAGTACTTC. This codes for CASSYSVLGGGETQYF.

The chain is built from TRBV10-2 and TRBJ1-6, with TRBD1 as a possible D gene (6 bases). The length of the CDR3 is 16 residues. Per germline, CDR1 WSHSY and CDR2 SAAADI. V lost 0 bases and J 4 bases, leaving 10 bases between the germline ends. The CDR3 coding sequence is TGCGCCAGCAGTGAGTCGCCGACAGGTTATAATTCACCCCTCCACTTT. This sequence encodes CASSESPTGYNSPLHF.

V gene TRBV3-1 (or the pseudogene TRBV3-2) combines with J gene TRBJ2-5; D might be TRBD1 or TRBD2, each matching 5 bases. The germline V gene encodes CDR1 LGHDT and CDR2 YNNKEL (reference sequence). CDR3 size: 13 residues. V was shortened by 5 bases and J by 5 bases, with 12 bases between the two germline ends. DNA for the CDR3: TGTGCCAGCAGCTCGGCCTGGGGGGAGACCCAGTACTTC. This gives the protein CASSSAWGETQYF.

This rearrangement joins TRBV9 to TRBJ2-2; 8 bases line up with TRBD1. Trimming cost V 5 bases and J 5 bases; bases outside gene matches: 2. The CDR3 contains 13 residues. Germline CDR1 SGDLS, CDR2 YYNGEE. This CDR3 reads CASRRTGTGELFF. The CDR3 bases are TGTGCCAGCAGGAGGACAGGGACCGGGGAGCTGTTTTTT. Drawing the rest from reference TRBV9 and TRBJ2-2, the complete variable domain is DSGVTQTPKHLITATGQRVTLRCSPRSGDLSVYWYQQSLDQGLQFLIQYYNGEERAKGNILERFSAQQFPDLHSELNLSSLELGDSALYFCASRRTGTGELFFGEGSRLTVL.